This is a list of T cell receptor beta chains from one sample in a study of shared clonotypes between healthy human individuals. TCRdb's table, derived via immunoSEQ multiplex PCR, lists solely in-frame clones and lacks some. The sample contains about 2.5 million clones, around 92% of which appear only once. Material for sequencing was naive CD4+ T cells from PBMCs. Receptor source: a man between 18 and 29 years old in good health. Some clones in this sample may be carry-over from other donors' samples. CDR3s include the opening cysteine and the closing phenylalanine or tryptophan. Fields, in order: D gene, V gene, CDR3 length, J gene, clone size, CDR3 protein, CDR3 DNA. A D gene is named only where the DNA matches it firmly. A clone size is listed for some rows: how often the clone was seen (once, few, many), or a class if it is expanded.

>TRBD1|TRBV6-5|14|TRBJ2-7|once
CASSFHRGAYEQYF
TGTGCCAGCAGTTTTCACAGGGGTGCCTACGAGCAGTACTTC
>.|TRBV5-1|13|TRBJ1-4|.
CASSLGSNEKLFF
TGCGCCAGCAGCTTGGGATCTAATGAAAAACTGTTTTTT
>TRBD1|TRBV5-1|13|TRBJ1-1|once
CASSFVRGFEAFF
TGCGCCAGCAGCTTCGTCAGGGGGTTTGAAGCTTTCTTT
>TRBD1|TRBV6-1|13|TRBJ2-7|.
CASTPGGLDEQYF
TGTGCCAGCACCCCAGGGGGCCTGGACGAGCAGTACTTC
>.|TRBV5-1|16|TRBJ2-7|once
CASSLVFDTTTYEQYF
TGCGCCAGCAGCTTGGTCTTTGACACCACTACCTACGAGCAGTACTTC
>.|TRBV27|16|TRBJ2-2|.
CASSLRPGTNTGELFF
TGTGCCAGCAGTTTACGGCCGGGGACTAACACCGGGGAGCTGTTTTTT
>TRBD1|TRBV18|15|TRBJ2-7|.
CASSPGQRDSYEQYF
TGTGCCAGCTCACCGGGACAGCGAGACTCCTACGAGCAGTACTTC
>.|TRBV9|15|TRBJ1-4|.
CASCRGNGINEKLFF
TGTGCCAGCTGCAGGGGTAATGGGATTAATGAAAAACTGTTTTTT
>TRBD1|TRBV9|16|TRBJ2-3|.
CASSLDRGGSTDTQYF
TGTGCCAGCAGCCTCGACAGGGGTGGAAGTACAGATACGCAGTATTTT
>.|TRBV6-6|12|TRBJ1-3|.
CASRDRAGTWYF
TGTGCCAGCAGGGATCGGGCGGGGACCTGGTATTTT
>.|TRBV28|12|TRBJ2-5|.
CASRTPQETQYF
TGTGCCAGTAGGACACCTCAAGAGACCCAGTACTTC
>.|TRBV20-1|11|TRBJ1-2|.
CSAGAVDGYTF
TGCAGTGCGGGGGCCGTAGATGGCTACACCTTC
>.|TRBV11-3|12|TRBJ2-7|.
CASSSTSYEQYF
TGTGCCAGCAGTTCGACTAGCTACGAGCAGTACTTC
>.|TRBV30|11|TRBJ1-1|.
CAWKIGIEAFF
TGTGCCTGGAAAATAGGGATTGAAGCTTTCTTT
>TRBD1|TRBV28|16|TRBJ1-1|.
CASSFPPQTGGTEAFF
TGTGCCAGCAGTTTCCCCCCTCAGACAGGGGGCACTGAAGCTTTCTTT
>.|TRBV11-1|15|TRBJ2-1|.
CASSAAIGGLYEQFF
TGTGCCAGCAGCGCGGCAATAGGGGGGTTGTATGAGCAGTTCTTC
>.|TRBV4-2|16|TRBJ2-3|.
CASSQGGGQGWDTQYF
TGTGCCAGCAGCCAAGGAGGGGGTCAGGGTTGGGATACGCAGTATTTT
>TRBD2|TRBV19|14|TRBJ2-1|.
CASVRLAGYNEQFF
TGTGCCAGTGTCCGACTAGCGGGGTACAATGAGCAGTTCTTC
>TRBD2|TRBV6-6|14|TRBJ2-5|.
CASAGAGAGETQYF
TGTGCCAGCGCCGGAGCGGGAGCGGGAGAGACCCAGTACTTC
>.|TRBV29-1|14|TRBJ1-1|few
CSVVPLYADTEAFF
TGCAGCGTTGTACCTCTCTATGCGGACACTGAAGCTTTCTTT
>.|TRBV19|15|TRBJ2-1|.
CASSIVTGPFNEQFF
TGTGCCAGTAGTATTGTAACAGGGCCATTCAATGAGCAGTTCTTC
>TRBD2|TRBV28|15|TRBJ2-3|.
CASSPLGGGPHTQYF
TGTGCCAGCAGCCCGCTGGGCGGGGGGCCACATACGCAGTATTTT
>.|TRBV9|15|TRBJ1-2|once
CASSSPPIANYGYTF
TGTGCCAGCAGCTCCCCACCAATAGCTAACTATGGCTACACCTTC
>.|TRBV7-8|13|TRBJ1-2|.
CASSLAGVEGYTF
TGTGCCAGCAGCTTAGCTGGGGTTGAGGGCTACACCTTC
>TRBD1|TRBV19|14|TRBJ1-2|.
CASSTGQGNYGYTF
TGTGCCAGTAGTACGGGACAGGGGAACTATGGCTACACCTTC
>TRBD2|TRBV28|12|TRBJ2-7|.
CASSLAGYEQYF
TGTGCCAGCAGCCTAGCGGGCTACGAGCAGTACTTC
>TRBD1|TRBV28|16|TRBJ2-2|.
CASSFLGQGEAGELFF
TGTGCCAGCAGTTTCCTCGGACAGGGGGAGGCCGGGGAGCTGTTTTTT
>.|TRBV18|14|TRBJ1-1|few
CASSPQQTATEAFF
TGTGCCAGCTCACCACAACAGACGGCCACTGAAGCTTTCTTT
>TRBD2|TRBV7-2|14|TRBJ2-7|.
CASSPPSGMYEQYF
TGTGCCAGCAGCCCACCTAGCGGGATGTACGAGCAGTACTTC
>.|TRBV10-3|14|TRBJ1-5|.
CAISENSRGAAQHF
TGTGCCATCAGTGAGAACTCCCGGGGGGCGGCCCAGCATTTT
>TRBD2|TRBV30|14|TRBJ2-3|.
CAWRAGGGTDTQYF
TGTGCCTGGAGAGCGGGAGGGGGGACAGATACGCAGTATTTT
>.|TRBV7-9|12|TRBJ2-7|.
CASGGVGYEQYF
TGTGCCAGCGGCGGGGTTGGGTACGAGCAGTACTTC
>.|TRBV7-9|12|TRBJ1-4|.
CASSPQNEKLFF
TGTGCCAGCAGCCCCCAGAATGAAAAACTGTTTTTT
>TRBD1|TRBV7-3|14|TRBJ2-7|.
CASSLVQGAYEQYF
TGTGCCAGCAGCTTAGTCCAGGGGGCCTACGAGCAGTACTTC
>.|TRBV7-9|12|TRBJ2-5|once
CASSFTLETQYF
TGTGCCAGCAGCTTTACCCTTGAGACCCAGTACTTC
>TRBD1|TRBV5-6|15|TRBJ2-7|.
CASSRPDRDFDEQYF
TGTGCCAGCAGCCGACCGGACAGGGATTTCGACGAGCAGTACTTC
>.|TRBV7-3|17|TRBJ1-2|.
CASSLAGKAASNYGYTF
TGTGCCAGCAGCTTAGCGGGCAAGGCAGCATCTAACTATGGCTACACCTTC
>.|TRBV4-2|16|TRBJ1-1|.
CASSQDGGMGHTEAFF
TGTGCCAGCAGCCAAGATGGTGGAATGGGGCACACTGAAGCTTTCTTT
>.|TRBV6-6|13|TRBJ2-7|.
CASSLDSPYEQYF
TGTGCCAGCAGCTTAGACAGCCCCTACGAGCAGTACTTC
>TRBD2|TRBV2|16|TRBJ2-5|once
CASSARGGTKSETQYF
TGTGCCAGCAGCGCCCGGGGCGGGACTAAGTCTGAGACCCAGTACTTC
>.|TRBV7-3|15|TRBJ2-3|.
CASSLRRGSTDTQYF
TGTGCCAGCAGCTTAAGGCGGGGTAGCACAGATACGCAGTATTTT